The 7 T cell receptor beta chains given below trace back to one sample, sequenced in a study of cytomegalovirus exposure and HLA in healthy donors. The PCR was carried out with 60 Vbeta primers and 13 Jbeta primers. Libraries were prepared by immunoSEQ multiplex PCR; TCRdb keeps only in-frame clonotypes and omits some of them. The sample lists about 140,000 clones, just over 70% occurring once. Material for sequencing was PBMCs. These receptors all stem from a woman under 40 in good health and CMV-seronegative.

The V gene is TRBV6-5, the J gene TRBJ1-2; TRBD1 aligns across 8 bases. The length of the CDR3 is 12 residues. V lost 10 bases, J lost 4 bases, and 5 bases stayed unmatched. Germline V lookup: CDR1 MNHEY, CDR2 SVGAGI. CDR3 DNA: TGTGCCACTACGGACAGGGTCTATGGCTACACCTTC. Translating it yields CATTDRVYGYTF.

The V gene is TRBV28, the J gene TRBJ1-1, with 7 bases identical to TRBD1. J lost 0 bases, V lost 4 bases, and 8 bases had no gene match. The CDR3 is 16 amino acids. Germline CDR1 is MDHEN and CDR2 is SYDVKM. The CDR3: CASSSGGGWMNTEAFF. The CDR3 nucleotides are TGTGCCAGCAGTTCCGGAGGGGGCTGGATGAACACTGAAGCTTTCTTT.

Only one count was recorded for this clone. The chain recombines TRBV28 with TRBJ2-1; 11 bases line up with TRBD2. The trim removed 6 bases at V and 7 bases at J, leaving 14 bases unmatched. Germline values: CDR1 MDHEN, CDR2 SYDVKM. This CDR3 spans 17 amino acids. The DNA for the CDR3 is TGTGCCAGCAGCCCCAGACTAGCGGGGCCCCAAGGTAATGAGCAGTTCTTC. Its protein is CASSPRLAGPQGNEQFF.

The chain links TRBV27 to TRBJ1-1; unclear D gene. V was clipped by 5 bases and J by 1 base, with 11 bases between them. Germline assignment: CDR1 MNHEY and CDR2 SMNVEV (reference sequence). The CDR3 spans 14 residues. The CDR3 DNA sequence: TGTGCCAGCAGTCATGACACCCCGAACACTGAAGCTTTCTTT. Encoded protein: CASSHDTPNTEAFF.

The J gene is TRBJ1-2, the V gene TRBV6-6; D is ambiguous. With 8 bases removed from V and 3 bases from J, the gap between germline ends came to 19 bases. CDR1 and CDR2 (germline): MNHNY, SVGAGI (reference sequence). The CDR3 consists of 15 residues. The DNA of the CDR3 is TGTGCCAGCCAATACCTTGCGGGTGCCGACTATGGCTACACCTTC. Amino acid sequence: CASQYLAGADYGYTF.

V is TRBV11-3 and J is TRBJ2-3; TRBD2 agrees at 12 bases. After removal of 5 bases from V and 0 bases from J, the junction contained 6 bases not matched to a gene. The CDR3 sequence is 17 residues long. CDR1 and CDR2 from the germline V gene are SGHNT and YENEEA. CDR3 DNA sequence: TGTGCCAGCAGCCCGGGACTAGCGGGTCCTAGCACAGATACGCAGTATTTT. It encodes CASSPGLAGPSTDTQYF.

V gene TRBV10-3 combines with J gene TRBJ2-3, with D possibly TRBD1 on 5 matching bases. Germline V gene data show CDR1 as ENHRY and CDR2 as SYGVKD. This CDR3 has 12 amino acids. V lost 3 bases and J 4 bases, leaving 5 bases between the germline ends. The CDR3 loop is CAISDRADTQYF. The CDR3 nucleotides read TGTGCCATCAGTGACAGGGCAGATACGCAGTATTTT.